The 18 T cell receptor beta chains below all came from one sample that was sequenced in a study of metastatic and nonmetastatic thyroid tumors. Every patient was untreated before thyroid surgery. TCRdb called clones again from the PCR reads with MiXCR. The sample has around 19,000 clones; around 30% are singletons. The sequenced material came from tumor tissue. The origin of the receptors is a male donor with papillary thyroid cancer or a benign thyroid nodule (not recorded which). Some clones in this sample may be carry-over from other donors' samples.

This clone has a count of ten or more. The chain is built from TRBV20-1 and TRBJ1-4; D unresolved. The CDR3 runs 13 residues. Germline lookup yields CDR1 DFQATT and CDR2 SNEGSKA (reference sequence). Trimming left V 5 bases short and J 5 bases short, with 12 bases between. The DNA of the CDR3 is TGCAGTGCTGGGTTCGGGCGGAATGAAAAACTGTTTTTT. This encodes CSAGFGRNEKLFF.

The chain links TRBV6-1 to TRBJ1-6; D may be TRBD1 (6 bases). Trimming removed 5 bases from V and 7 bases from J, with 15 bases in between. Germline CDR1 reads MNHNS; CDR2 reads SASEGT. CDR3 length equals 15 residues. The CDR3 coding sequence is TGTGCCAGCAGTCCCTACAGGGAACTGAATTCACCCCTCCACTTT. Translation gives CASSPYRELNSPLHF.

The J gene is TRBJ2-3, the V gene TRBV20-1, with TRBD2 matching 14 bases. After removal of 5 bases from V and 0 bases from J, the junction contained 7 bases not matched to a gene. The germline V gene has CDR1 DFQATT and CDR2 SNEGSKA (reference sequence). The CDR3 is 17 amino acids. CDR3: CSAEGLAGELSTDTQYF. Written as DNA, the CDR3 is TGCAGTGCTGAGGGACTAGCGGGAGAACTGAGCACAGATACGCAGTATTTT.

This clone ranks as medium-sized. This chain links TRBV24-1 with TRBJ2-3, with a weak D call TRBD2 (6 bases). This CDR3 region has 13 residues. Trimming shortened V by 12 bases and J by 0 bases, and 12 bases separated the two germline ends. Germline values: CDR1 KGHDR, CDR2 SFDVKD. CDR3 sequence (DNA): TGTGCCGTCGGGGGAGACAGCACAGATACGCAGTATTTT. It codes for CAVGGDSTDTQYF.

The rearrangement joins TRBV4-1 to TRBJ2-7; the D gene is possibly TRBD2 (5 bases). CDR3 size: 15 residues. Germline-derived CDR1 and CDR2 are MGHRA and YSYEKL. V dropped 1 base and J dropped 6 bases, with 16 bases sitting between them. The CDR3 bases are TGCGCCAGCAGCCAAGGGACTCATCTCGTGGGCGAGCAGTACTTC. Amino acids: CASSQGTHLVGEQYF.

Many counts were recorded for this clone. The chain has TRBV9 and TRBJ1-2; 8 bases line up with TRBD1. CDR3 length equals 16 residues. Germline loops: CDR1 SGDLS, CDR2 YYNGEE. With 4 bases clipped from V and 3 bases from J, the junction kept 11 bases outside the gene matches. The CDR3: CASSHRQGSPHYGYTF. The DNA of the CDR3 is TGTGCCAGCAGCCATCGACAGGGGTCCCCTCACTATGGCTACACCTTC.

This clone came up many times. The chain links TRBV9 to TRBJ2-2, with 10 bases lining up with TRBD1. The length of the CDR3 is 16 residues. The trim removed 4 bases at V and 6 bases at J, leaving 9 bases unmatched. Per germline, CDR1 SGDLS and CDR2 YYNGEE. The CDR3 loop reads CASSSQHGTGAGELFF. CDR3 sequence (DNA): TGTGCCAGCAGCTCCCAACACGGGACAGGGGCCGGGGAGCTGTTTTTT.

This clone appeared many times. The chain uses TRBV19 and TRBJ2-6; D is unclear. CDR1 and CDR2 (germline): LNHDA, SQIVND (reference sequence). The germline V and J ends were trimmed by 4 bases and 0 bases, with 7 bases remaining between them. The CDR3 runs to 15 residues. The CDR3 is CASSTQSSGANVLTF. The CDR3 coding sequence is TGTGCCAGTAGTACACAGAGCTCTGGGGCCAACGTCCTGACTTTC.

The V gene is TRBV11-1, the J gene TRBJ2-1, with TRBD2 as a possible D gene (5 bases). V was trimmed by 0 bases and J by 8 bases, leaving 20 bases between them. CDR1 SGHAT and CDR2 FQDESV come from the germline V gene (reference sequence). The CDR3 has 17 amino acids. The CDR3, as DNA: TGTGCCAGCAGCTTAGCCCTCTTGGCGGGCCCATTAGATGAGCAGTTCTTC. Translation gives CASSLALLAGPLDEQFF. Complete variable domain (other parts from reference TRBV11-1 and TRBJ2-1): EAEVAQSPRYKITEKSQAVAFWCDPISGHATLYWYRQILGQGPELLVQFQDESVVDDSQLPKDRFSAERLKGVDSTLKIQPAELGDSAMYLCASSLALLAGPLDEQFFGPGTRLTVL.

This clone was found a few times. The junction departs from the called germline gene at one end, perhaps through a read error. The chain uses TRBV6-1 and TRBJ1-5; perhaps TRBD1 as D (6 bases). This CDR3 region has 15 residues. The germline gives CDR1 MNHNS, CDR2 SASEGT. CDR3 coding DNA: TGTGTCAGCAGCCAACGGGACATAGTAGATCAGCCCCGGCATTTT. The encoded protein is CVSSQRDIVDQPRHF.

The V gene is TRBV12-3 or TRBV12-4, the J gene TRBJ2-7; the D call may be TRBD1 or TRBD2 (5 bases each). Trimming cost V 3 bases and J 4 bases, with 13 bases left between them. The CDR3 is 14 residues long. The CDR3 nucleotides read TGTGCCAGCAGTTTGGGGGACGGACTTTACGAGCAGTACTTC. It translates to CASSLGDGLYEQYF.

The rearrangement links TRBV28 to TRBJ1-5; D is unclear. CDR1 and CDR2 from the germline V gene are MDHEN and SYDVKM. V was shortened by 4 bases and J by 13 bases, with 23 bases between the two germline ends. The CDR3 loop spans 15 amino acids. The CDR3 bases are TGTGCCAGCAGTTCCCTGCGAAGGGTTAATCATCCGCAGCATTTT. Its translation: CASSSLRRVNHPQHF. Looking up the rest from reference TRBV28 and TRBJ1-5 gives the full variable domain: DVKVTQSSRYLVKRTGEKVFLECVQDMDHENMFWYRQDPGLGLRLIYFSYDVKMKEKGDIPEGYSVSREKKERFSLILESASTNQTSMYLCASSSLRRVNHPQHFGDGTRLSIL.

There are a few counts of this clone. The CDR3 is CASSMGAGRSEQFF. The CDR3 DNA reads as TGTGCCAGTAGTATGGGAGCGGGAAGGAGTGAGCAGTTCTTC. The V call is TRBV19, the J call TRBJ2-1, with 7 bases identical to TRBD2. The germline V gene encodes CDR1 LNHDA and CDR2 SQIVND (reference sequence). This CDR3 is 14 amino acids long. Trimming took 3 bases from V and 9 from J; bases not matched to a gene: 8.

The chain recombines TRBV18 with TRBJ2-3; 7 positions match TRBD2. The CDR3 totals 15 residues. Germline lookup yields CDR1 KGHSH and CDR2 LQKENI. The J segment lost 2 bases and the V segment lost 3 bases, leaving 5 bases of the junction unmatched. The CDR3: CASSPGGGITDTQYF. The CDR3 DNA reads TGTGCCAGCTCACCTGGCGGGGGAATCACAGATACGCAGTATTTT.

There are a few counts of this clone. The chain has TRBV6-1 and TRBJ1-1, with a weak D call TRBD1 (6 bases). Germline loops: CDR1 MNHNS, CDR2 SASEGT. CDR3 length: 12 amino acids. Between the trimmed V and J ends, which lost 5 bases and 10 bases, there was a span of 14 bases. As DNA, the CDR3 is TGTGCCAGCAGTAGAGGGGGGCTGGGAGCTTTCTTT. This encodes CASSRGGLGAFF.

This clone is labeled as medium-sized (0.01 to 0.1%). The chain uses TRBV15 and TRBJ2-1; maybe TRBD2 (5 bases). This CDR3 has 15 residues. V lost 4 bases to trimming and J lost 0 bases, with 10 bases between them. Per the germline V gene, CDR1 is LNHNV and CDR2 is YYDKDF (reference sequence). CDR3 nucleotides: TGTGCCACCAGCAAAGGACGGGACTCCTACAATGAGCAGTTCTTC. Residues: CATSKGRDSYNEQFF.

The chain has TRBV20-1 and TRBJ2-1; D is perhaps TRBD2 (6 bases). The germline V gene encodes CDR1 DFQATT and CDR2 SNEGSKA (reference sequence). Trimming pared 0 bases from V and 8 bases from J, leaving 14 bases between. This CDR3 has 14 residues. This CDR3 is CSARELKTSYEQFF. The DNA for the CDR3 is TGCAGTGCTAGAGAGCTAAAAACTAGCTATGAGCAGTTCTTC.

The sample holds many counts of this clone. The genes are TRBV5-4 and TRBJ1-5; D is undetermined. Germline V gene data show CDR1 as SGHNT and CDR2 as YYREEE (reference sequence). With 4 bases removed from V and 4 bases from J, the gap between germline ends came to 12 bases. The CDR3 is 14 residues long. CDR3 nucleotides: TGTGCCAGCAGCGCCGGACGGCAGAATCAGCCCCAGCATTTT. This translates into CASSAGRQNQPQHF.